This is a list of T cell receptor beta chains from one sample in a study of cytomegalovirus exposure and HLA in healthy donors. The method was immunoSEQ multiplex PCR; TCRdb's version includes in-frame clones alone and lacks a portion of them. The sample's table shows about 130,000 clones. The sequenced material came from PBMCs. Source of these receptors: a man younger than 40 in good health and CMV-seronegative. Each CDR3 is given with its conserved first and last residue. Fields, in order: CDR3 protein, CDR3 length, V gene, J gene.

CASRLDYAGGPDEQYF	16	TRBV2	TRBJ2-7
CASSLPRAGNTIYF	14	TRBV5-5	TRBJ1-3
CASSFLAGDLTSTDTQYF	18	TRBV7-9	TRBJ2-3
CATSGRRNEQFF	12	TRBV28	TRBJ2-1
CASSLIWREDTDTQYF	16	TRBV27	TRBJ2-3
CSVLQGAYEQYF	12	TRBV29-1	TRBJ2-7
CASSERRQSQETQYF	15	TRBV21-1	TRBJ2-5
CASSDPGQGYYGYTF	15	TRBV6-1	TRBJ1-2
CASGLDVEGDTQYF	14	TRBV12-5	TRBJ2-3
CASTRAGVNTGELFF	15	TRBV25-1	TRBJ2-2
CASSSGGTGANYGYTF	16	TRBV28	TRBJ1-2
CASSLEPGGTEAFF	14	TRBV28	TRBJ1-1
CASSYTSGGTYEQYF	15	TRBV7-2	TRBJ2-7
CASTFDRENGELFF	14	TRBV5-4	TRBJ2-2
CASTYGLSSYEQYF	14	TRBV7-8	TRBJ2-7
CASSLFGSNTEAFF	14	TRBV7-3	TRBJ1-1
CASSPIPGQAFYGYTF	16	TRBV5-6	TRBJ1-2
CASSRDRGAYEQYF	14	TRBV19	TRBJ2-7
CAQSSGYQETQYF	13	TRBV15	TRBJ2-5
CASSLEGRGQTGELFF	16	TRBV5-1	TRBJ2-2
CASSVLGADTQYF	13	TRBV9	TRBJ2-3
CASSLSPGAPNEQFF	15	TRBV7-9	TRBJ2-1
CASSPGLAGATKQFF	15	TRBV6-6	TRBJ2-1
CASSPTTSGRSYEQYF	16	TRBV2	TRBJ2-7
CASGSPRTGHNYGYTF	16	TRBV12-5	TRBJ1-2
CASSSIDRSEKLFF	14	TRBV28	TRBJ1-4
CASSDSKRGSSYNEQFF	17	TRBV6-4	TRBJ2-1
CASSQLNSGDTQYF	14	TRBV4-2	TRBJ2-3
CSGLRTGGSDTQYF	14	TRBV29-1	TRBJ2-3
CAREGLGRRGYTF	13	TRBV25-1	TRBJ1-2
CASSSLFVGVILKSSTDTQYF	21	TRBV28	TRBJ2-3
CARGGTSGQETQYF	14	TRBV2	TRBJ2-5
CAWRPTGTGELQPNEKLFF	19	TRBV30	TRBJ1-4
CASSPRQGAYEQYF	14	TRBV5-1	TRBJ2-7
CASSFSDRPHTEAFF	15	TRBV27	TRBJ1-1
CASSEEMGGADTQYF	15	TRBV6-1	TRBJ2-3
CASSRRTGGSEQFF	14	TRBV7-9	TRBJ2-1
CASSPRESTDTQYF	14	TRBV28	TRBJ2-3
CASSAGLLANTGELFF	16	TRBV6-6	TRBJ2-2
CAIKRQVGHEQFF	13	TRBV10-3	TRBJ2-1
CASSGQTGFEETQYF	15	TRBV2	TRBJ2-5
CAFRDSFYEQYF	12	TRBV2	TRBJ2-7
CASSDSRVGTEAFF	14	TRBV6-4	TRBJ1-1